The 22 T cell receptor beta chains below all came from one sample that was sequenced in a study of blood T cell repertoires in COVID-19. TCRdb keeps only in-frame clones here, not all; method: immunoSEQ multiplex PCR. The sample contains roughly 70,000 clones, around 77% of which appear only once. Sequencing used peripheral blood. The receptors were sampled from a human donor in a cohort sampled during active COVID-19.

This clone has just a few counts. The V and J genes are TRBV19 and TRBJ1-5; TRBD1 agrees at 8 bases. Germline assignment: CDR1 LNHDA and CDR2 SQIVND (reference sequence). The CDR3 runs 15 residues. Trimming at V came to 4 bases and at J to 4 bases, leaving 6 bases not matched to a gene. In DNA form, the CDR3 reads TGTGCCAGTAGTACAGACAGGGGTTTGAATCAGCCCCAGCATTTT. Amino acids: CASSTDRGLNQPQHF.

This chain joins TRBV2 and TRBJ2-2; D is undetermined. In germline, CDR1 is SNHLY, CDR2 FYNNEI. There are 12 residues in the CDR3. The V and J ends lost 8 bases and 2 bases respectively, with 6 bases between them. CDR3 in amino acids: CASDLNTGELFF. The CDR3 nucleotides are TGTGCCAGCGACTTAAACACCGGGGAGCTGTTTTTT.

The chain joins TRBV28 to TRBJ2-3, with TRBD2 matching 9 bases. The CDR3 is made up of 15 amino acids. With V trimmed by 5 bases and J by 0 bases, 3 bases remained unmatched. Germline values: CDR1 MDHEN, CDR2 SYDVKM. The CDR3 nucleotides are TGTGCCAGCAGTGCTAGCGGGGTGAGCACAGATACGCAGTATTTT. Amino acids: CASSASGVSTDTQYF.

This clone was detected once. The rearrangement links TRBV6-6 to TRBJ2-7; TRBD1 matches 8 bases. There are 15 residues in the CDR3. Unmatched junction bases numbered 9, after V lost 4 bases and J lost 4 bases. The germline V gene encodes CDR1 MNHNY and CDR2 SVGAGI (reference sequence). CDR3 in DNA: TGTGCCAGCAGTTGGATTGCAGGGGGCCAGTACGAGCAGTACTTC. It specifies CASSWIAGGQYEQYF.

This sequence joins TRBV11-3 and TRBJ2-5; no clear D. The V end was cut by 4 bases, the J end by 4 bases, with 4 bases between. Germline CDR1 SGHNT, CDR2 YENEEA. This CDR3 is built from 11 residues. The CDR3 sequence: CASSSGETQYF. The CDR3 region has the DNA TGTGCCAGCAGCTCGGGAGAGACCCAGTACTTC.

Only one count was recorded for this clone. The chain couples TRBV5-1 to TRBJ2-7, with TRBD1 as a possible D gene (7 bases). V lost 0 bases, J lost 8 bases, and 12 bases lay in between. CDR3 length: 13 amino acids. Germline values: CDR1 SGHRS, CDR2 YFSETQ. CDR3: CASSLEAGGKQYF. In nucleotides, the CDR3 is TGCGCCAGCAGCTTGGAGGCAGGGGGGAAGCAGTACTTC.

V gene TRBV2 combines with J gene TRBJ1-5, with D uncertain. Germline V gene lookup returns CDR1 SNHLY and CDR2 FYNNEI. The CDR3 runs to 13 residues. With 8 bases removed from V and 0 bases from J, the gap between germline ends came to 8 bases. The CDR3 nucleotides read TGTGCCAGCGGGCCTTATAGCAATCAGCCCCAGCATTTT. The encoded protein is CASGPYSNQPQHF.

V gene TRBV28 combines with J gene TRBJ2-7; TRBD2 matches 7 bases. The V gene end was trimmed by 5 bases and the J gene end by 4 bases; junction bases not matched to a gene: 8. The V gene's germline CDR1 is MDHEN and CDR2 SYDVKM. CDR3 length: 14 residues. The CDR3 protein is CASSPGLEGYEQYF. Here the CDR3 DNA reads TGTGCCAGCAGTCCCGGACTAGAGGGATACGAGCAGTACTTC. The whole variable domain, remainder taken from reference TRBV28 and TRBJ2-7, is DVKVTQSSRYLVKRTGEKVFLECVQDMDHENMFWYRQDPGLGLRLIYFSYDVKMKEKGDIPEGYSVSREKKERFSLILESASTNQTSMYLCASSPGLEGYEQYFGPGTRLTVT.

The CDR3 nucleotides are TGTGCCAGCAGCCTGGGGACAGGGGGCGACGAGCAGTACTTC. Its protein product is CASSLGTGGDEQYF. The rearrangement uses TRBV13 and TRBJ2-7; 12 bases agree with TRBD1. The V and J ends lost 5 bases and 5 bases, in that order; junction bases with no gene match: 4. This CDR3 comprises 14 residues. Per germline, CDR1 PRHDT and CDR2 FYEKMQ (reference sequence). The whole variable domain, filled in from reference TRBV13 and TRBJ2-7, reads AAGVIQSPRHLIKEKRETATLKCYPIPRHDTVYWYQQGPGQDPQFLISFYEKMQSDKGSIPDRFSAQQFSDYHSELNMSSLELGDSALYFCASSLGTGGDEQYFGPGTRLTVT.

This chain uses TRBV9 with TRBJ1-4; TRBD1 aligns across 10 bases. The CDR3 totals 14 residues. Germline V CDR1 and CDR2: SGDLS, YYNGEE. Trimming cost V 4 bases and J 6 bases; bases outside gene matches: 3. Here the CDR3 DNA reads TGTGCCAGCAGCCCCGGGACAGGGGATGAAAAACTGTTTTTT. This translates into CASSPGTGDEKLFF.

The gene calls are TRBV7-9 and TRBJ2-5; no reliable D call. Trimming shortened V by 2 bases and J by 5 bases, and 12 bases separated the two germline ends. This CDR3 is 14 amino acids long. Germline V gene lookup returns CDR1 SEHNR and CDR2 FQNEAQ (reference sequence). The CDR3 protein is CASSLSVSPETQYF. In nucleotides, the CDR3 is TGTGCCAGCAGCTTATCGGTCTCTCCCGAGACCCAGTACTTC.

The chain has TRBV11-3 and TRBJ2-5, with TRBD1 as a possible D gene (6 bases). Trimming pared 5 bases from V and 5 bases from J, leaving 18 bases between. This CDR3 spans 15 amino acids. Germline loops: CDR1 SGHNT, CDR2 YENEEA. The CDR3 loop reads CASSARDTGPETQYF. CDR3 in DNA: TGTGCCAGCAGCGCCCGGGACACAGGTCCGGAGACCCAGTACTTC.

The chain combines TRBV5-1 with TRBJ2-7; 9 nucleotides match TRBD2. Germline CDR1 reads SGHRS; CDR2 reads YFSETQ. The CDR3 extends over 14 amino acids. Losses at the gene ends were 2 bases for V and 2 bases for J; bases not matched to a gene: 2. The DNA of the CDR3 is TGCGCCAGCAGCTTTACTAGCGGGCCCTACGAGCAGTACTTC. It encodes CASSFTSGPYEQYF.

This rearrangement joins TRBV5-3 to TRBJ1-5; the D gene is possibly TRBD1 (5 bases). TRBV5-3 is an ORF for which the function is uncertain. The CDR3 spans 17 residues. Trimming removed 8 bases from V and 0 bases from J, with 21 bases in between. CDR3 in amino acids: CARDLLSARGSNQPQHF. The CDR3 nucleotides are TGTGCCAGGGACCTCCTTTCGGCTAGGGGTAGCAATCAGCCCCAGCATTTT.

The J gene is TRBJ2-1, the V gene TRBV7-2, with D perhaps TRBD2 (5 bases). The CDR3 consists of 14 residues. V lost 1 base, J lost 5 bases, and 9 bases lay in between. Germline CDR1 SGHTA, CDR2 FQGNSA. This CDR3 reads CASSLGRQNNEQFF. CDR3 coding DNA: TGTGCCAGCAGCTTAGGGAGGCAAAACAATGAGCAGTTCTTC.

The CDR3 bases are TGTGCCAGCAGTTCGGGGGTCCCGGAGACCCAGTACTTC. Translating gives CASSSGVPETQYF. The chain combines TRBV27 with TRBJ2-5; the D gene is possibly TRBD2 (6 bases). The germline V gene encodes CDR1 MNHEY and CDR2 SMNVEV (reference sequence). There are 13 residues in the CDR3. The germline V and J ends were trimmed by 4 bases and 5 bases, with 11 bases remaining between them.

This chain uses TRBV28 with TRBJ2-5; a weak D match, TRBD1 (6 bases). This CDR3 contains 14 residues. The germline V and J ends were trimmed by 5 bases and 5 bases, with 15 bases remaining between them. The germline V gene encodes CDR1 MDHEN and CDR2 SYDVKM. CDR3 nucleotides: TGTGCCAGCAGTGCCCCGGGGACACAGGAGACCCAGTACTTC. Its translation: CASSAPGTQETQYF.

The V gene is TRBV5-1, the J gene TRBJ2-7, with TRBD2 matching 8 bases. Germline trimming cut 3 bases from V and 3 bases from J; bases unmatched to any gene: 11. Germline assignment: CDR1 SGHRS and CDR2 YFSETQ. The CDR3 is made up of 16 amino acids. CDR3 in amino acids: CASSSPGTSSSYEQYF. In nucleotides, the CDR3 is TGCGCCAGCAGCTCCCCCGGGACTAGTAGTAGCTACGAGCAGTACTTC.

This chain joins TRBV12-3 or TRBV12-4 and TRBJ2-7; D is ambiguous. CDR3 length: 13 residues. The V end was cut by 6 bases, the J end by 3 bases, with 12 bases between. CDR3 amino acids: CASSLTRFYEQYF. The CDR3, as DNA: TGTGCCAGCAGCCTCACCAGGTTCTACGAGCAGTACTTC.

The chain links TRBV5-4 to TRBJ2-7, with 9 positions matching TRBD1. V lost 4 bases and J lost 5; bases outside the gene matches: 7. The CDR3 runs 14 residues. Germline V CDR1 and CDR2: SGHNT, YYREEE (reference sequence). The CDR3 DNA reads as TGTGCCAGCAGCACCCGGGACAGGGCGGACGAGCAGTACTTC. It specifies CASSTRDRADEQYF. The whole variable domain, remainder taken from reference TRBV5-4 and TRBJ2-7, is ETGVTQSPTHLIKTRGQQVTLRCSSQSGHNTVSWYQQALGQGPQFIFQYYREEENGRGNFPPRFSGLQFPNYSSELNVNALELDDSALYLCASSTRDRADEQYFGPGTRLTVT.

The chain links TRBV7-2 to TRBJ2-1, with 11 nucleotides matching TRBD2. The germline CDR1 and CDR2 sequences are SGHTA and FQGNSA. Losses at the gene ends were 5 bases for V and 0 bases for J; bases not matched to a gene: 6. This CDR3 region has 17 residues. The CDR3 sequence is CASSPTSGSYSYNEQFF. The CDR3 DNA reads TGTGCCAGCAGCCCCACTAGCGGGAGTTACTCCTACAATGAGCAGTTCTTC. Looking up the rest from reference TRBV7-2 and TRBJ2-1 gives the full variable domain: GAGVSQSPSNKVTEKGKDVELRCDPISGHTALYWYRQSLGQGLEFLIYFQGNSAPDKSGLPSDRFSAERTGGSVSTLTIQRTQQEDSAVYLCASSPTSGSYSYNEQFFGPGTRLTVL.

Relative to its sample, this clone is medium-sized. The chain is built from TRBV4-2 and TRBJ1-1; no reliable D call. This CDR3 spans 15 amino acids. The V and J ends lost 3 bases and 2 bases respectively, with 13 bases between them. CDR1 and CDR2 from the germline V gene are LGHNA and YNFKEQ. As DNA, the CDR3 is TGTGCCAGCAGCCAGGCCTCAGGTGCAAACACTGAAGCTTTCTTT. It yields the protein CASSQASGANTEAFF.